This is a list of T cell receptor beta chains from one sample in a study of cytomegalovirus exposure and HLA in healthy donors. Libraries were prepared by immunoSEQ multiplex PCR; TCRdb keeps only in-frame clonotypes and omits some of them. The sample holds tens of thousands of clones, roughly 97% seen once. What was sequenced was PBMCs. Every receptor here comes from a man aged 18 to 29 in good health and CMV-seronegative. The CDR3 runs from the conserved cysteine through the conserved F or W. Fields, in order: D gene, J gene, clone size, V gene, CDR3 protein, CDR3 DNA. D genes are given only for firm matches. Not every row has a clone size; where given, it reads once, few, many or a size class.

TRBD1 TRBJ1-1 NA TRBV6-1 CASSEAGTGGFAFF TGTGCCAGCAGTGAAGCCGGGACAGGGGGCTTTGCTTTCTTT
NA TRBJ2-5 NA TRBV2 CASSDQGRVIQETQYF TGTGCCAGCAGTGATCAAGGCAGGGTTATTCAAGAGACCCAGTACTTC
TRBD1 TRBJ1-2 NA TRBV14 CASSQVPGQGALGYTF TGTGCCAGCAGCCAAGTTCCGGGACAGGGGGCGCTTGGCTACACCTTC
NA TRBJ1-1 NA TRBV7-9 CASNEGDTEAFF TGTGCCAGCAATGAGGGGGACACTGAAGCTTTCTTT
NA TRBJ1-1 NA TRBV28 CASRLNTEAFF TGTGCCAGCCGGTTGAACACTGAAGCTTTCTTT
NA TRBJ2-1 NA TRBV7-9 CASSRSEYNEQFF TGTGCCAGCAGTAGAAGCGAGTACAATGAGCAGTTCTTC
TRBD1 TRBJ2-5 once TRBV27 CASSFWDRAGLETQYF TGTGCCAGCAGTTTCTGGGACAGGGCAGGACTAGAGACCCAGTACTTC
NA TRBJ2-1 NA TRBV9 CASSQTLSSYNEQFF TGTGCCAGCAGCCAGACACTTAGCTCCTACAATGAGCAGTTCTTC
TRBD2 TRBJ2-1 NA TRBV19 CASSPGLRTSEQFF TGTGCCAGTAGCCCGGGACTAAGAACTTCGGAGCAGTTCTTC
NA TRBJ2-7 NA TRBV7-6 CASSLSSHPYEQYF TGTGCCAGCAGCTTAAGTTCACACCCCTACGAGCAGTACTTC
TRBD2 TRBJ2-1 NA TRBV9 CASSSGTSGYNEQFF TGTGCCAGCAGCAGCGGGACTAGCGGATACAATGAGCAGTTCTTC
TRBD1 TRBJ1-2 NA TRBV11-2 CASSLAGTGYNPYTF TGTGCCAGCAGCTTAGCCGGGACAGGGTACAATCCCTACACCTTC
TRBD1 TRBJ2-1 NA TRBV2 CASSVDRVGDNEQFF TGTGCCAGCAGCGTCGACAGGGTAGGGGACAATGAGCAGTTCTTC
NA TRBJ2-5 NA TRBV19 CATGTLQETQYF TGTGCCACAGGGACTTTACAAGAGACCCAGTACTTC
TRBD2 TRBJ2-1 NA TRBV5-1 CASSLARLAGPSNEQFF TGCGCCAGCAGCTTGGCCAGACTAGCGGGGCCGTCCAATGAGCAGTTCTTC
TRBD2 TRBJ2-1 NA TRBV30 CAYLTSASSYNEQFF TGTGCCTACCTGACTAGCGCGAGCTCCTACAATGAGCAGTTCTTC
NA TRBJ1-2 NA TRBV2 CASRGGGVNGYTF TGTGCCAGCAGGGGTGGAGGGGTGAATGGCTACACCTTC
NA TRBJ2-2 NA TRBV25-1 CASSGLPGSRTGELFF TGTGCCAGCAGTGGTCTGCCAGGCTCTCGGACCGGGGAGCTGTTTTTT
TRBD1 TRBJ2-4 NA TRBV19 CASNDGGQTNIQYF TGTGCCAGTAACGATGGGGGACAGACAAACATTCAGTACTTC
NA TRBJ1-1 NA TRBV6-6 CASSYSTGGAGGEAFF TGTGCCAGCAGTTACTCGACGGGGGGGGCTGGAGGTGAAGCTTTCTTT
NA TRBJ2-3 once TRBV2 CATRGQSTDTQYF TGTGCCACCCGAGGACAGTCCACAGATACGCAGTATTTT
TRBD1 TRBJ1-3 NA TRBV9 CASSVDPRGQGFGNTIYF TGTGCCAGCAGCGTAGATCCTCGAGGACAGGGCTTTGGAAACACCATATATTTT
TRBD2 TRBJ2-1 NA TRBV10-3 CAISGAMREVDEQFF TGTGCCATCAGTGGGGCCATGCGGGAGGTAGATGAGCAGTTCTTC
TRBD1 TRBJ2-3 NA TRBV6-5 CASSFGQGLSTDTQYF TGTGCCAGCAGTTTTGGACAGGGGCTAAGCACAGATACGCAGTATTTT
TRBD2 TRBJ2-3 NA TRBV30 CACKHGTSGNTDTQYF TGTGCCTGTAAACACGGGACTAGCGGGAACACAGATACGCAGTATTTT
TRBD2 TRBJ2-7 NA TRBV15 CATSRTQGLAEYEQYF TGTGCCACCAGCAGAACCCAAGGACTAGCGGAATACGAGCAGTACTTC
NA TRBJ1-4 NA TRBV27 CASRGYGETNEKLFF TGTGCCAGCAGGGGATACGGGGAGACTAATGAAAAACTGTTTTTT
NA TRBJ2-2 once TRBV18 CASSPLAHGGELFF TGTGCCAGCTCACCACTTGCGCATGGCGGGGAGCTGTTTTTT
NA TRBJ2-7 few TRBV4-1 CASSQGRTSTYEQYF TGCGCCAGCAGCCAAGGGAGGACCTCCACCTACGAGCAGTACTTC
TRBD2 TRBJ2-3 NA TRBV7-3 CASSLKAGGDFGTDTQYF TGTGCCAGCAGCTTAAAAGCGGGAGGTGACTTCGGCACAGATACGCAGTATTTT
TRBD1 TRBJ2-7 NA TRBV15 CATSRAQGAYEQYF TGTGCCACCAGCAGAGCACAGGGGGCCTACGAGCAGTACTTC
TRBD1 TRBJ1-1 NA TRBV18 CASSLKGQEGEAFF TGTGCCAGCTCACTTAAGGGACAGGAGGGTGAAGCTTTCTTT
NA TRBJ2-7 NA TRBV7-9 CASSLVLAGEQYF TGTGCCAGCAGCTTAGTTTTAGCCGGGGAGCAGTACTTC
TRBD2 TRBJ2-1 NA TRBV6-4 CASSVASGSYNEQFF TGTGCCAGCAGTGTGGCTAGCGGGAGTTACAATGAGCAGTTCTTC
NA TRBJ2-7 NA TRBV14 CASSQETGTYEQYF TGTGCCAGCAGCCAAGAAACAGGGACCTACGAGCAGTACTTC
NA TRBJ1-4 NA TRBV19 CASSTRPQGEKLFF TGTGCCAGTAGTACCAGACCGCAGGGTGAAAAACTGTTTTTT
NA TRBJ1-1 NA TRBV19 CASSIVAATEAFF TGTGCCAGTAGTATAGTAGCAGCGACTGAAGCTTTCTTT
NA TRBJ2-5 once TRBV11-2 CASSLSGLGETQYF TGTGCCAGCAGCCTCTCAGGGCTTGGGGAGACCCAGTACTTC
NA TRBJ1-1 NA TRBV9 CASSGSRGWDTEAFF TGTGCCAGCAGCGGATCAAGGGGATGGGACACTGAAGCTTTCTTT
TRBD1 TRBJ1-1 NA TRBV15 CATSRDLARGLSTEAFF TGTGCCACCAGCAGAGATCTGGCAAGGGGGCTCTCGACTGAAGCTTTCTTT
NA TRBJ1-6 NA TRBV6-5 CASSYLQSPLHF TGTGCCAGCAGTTACCTCCAGTCACCCCTCCACTTT
NA TRBJ1-1 NA TRBV6-5 CASSTGGAEAFF TGTGCCAGCAGTACTGGGGGCGCTGAAGCTTTCTTT
TRBD2 TRBJ2-3 NA TRBV9 CASGLAGGTDTQYF TGTGCCAGCGGACTAGCGGGAGGCACAGATACGCAGTATTTT
NA TRBJ2-1 NA TRBV4-1 CASSQESRNEQFF TGCGCCAGCAGCCAAGAATCCCGCAATGAGCAGTTCTTC
TRBD1 TRBJ1-1 NA TRBV7-9 CASSTRQGLNTEAFF TGTGCCAGCAGCACACGACAGGGGCTGAACACTGAAGCTTTCTTT
TRBD1 TRBJ2-7 NA TRBV7-2 CASSPQGADYEQYF TGTGCCAGCAGCCCCCAGGGGGCGGACTACGAGCAGTACTTC
TRBD2 TRBJ2-2 NA TRBV5-5 CASSLGTSVGGIGELFF TGTGCCAGCAGCTTGGGGACTAGCGTCGGTGGGATCGGGGAGCTGTTTTTT